One and the same sample provided the 32 T cell receptor beta chains below, sequenced in a study of blood T cell repertoires in COVID-19. The method was immunoSEQ multiplex PCR; TCRdb's version includes in-frame clones alone and lacks a portion of them. Found here are over 150,000 clones, approximately 91% of them singletons; the top ten hold 15% to 20%. Sequenced material: peripheral blood. The receptors derive from a man aged 50-59 years with COVID-19, enrolled during active disease.

The chain uses TRBV19 and TRBJ1-3; TRBD1 might be the D (5 bases). The CDR3 covers 13 residues. Germline-derived CDR1 and CDR2 are LNHDA and SQIVND (reference sequence). Trimming stripped 5 bases from V and 4 bases from J, with 9 bases between. The DNA of the CDR3 is TGTGCCAGTAGTTCGGGACTCGGAAACACCATATATTTT. As protein: CASSSGLGNTIYF.

This clone appeared a few times. The chain couples TRBV5-1 to TRBJ2-7; TRBD2 matches at 9 bases. The trim removed 0 bases at V and 2 bases at J, leaving 6 bases unmatched. Germline CDR1 and CDR2: SGHRS and YFSETQ. The CDR3 is 16 amino acids. CDR3 sequence reads: CASSLGGTSRAYEQYF. The CDR3, as DNA: TGCGCCAGCAGCTTGGGGGGGACTAGCCGAGCCTACGAGCAGTACTTC.

The V gene is TRBV11-1, the J gene TRBJ1-1, with TRBD1 matching 10 bases. Germline V gives CDR1 SGHAT, CDR2 FQDESV (reference sequence). Trimming cost V 5 bases and J 5 bases; bases outside gene matches: 11. CDR3 size: 16 residues. The CDR3: CASSATRQGAVTEAFF. The CDR3, as DNA: TGTGCCAGCAGCGCAACTCGACAGGGGGCGGTGACTGAAGCTTTCTTT.

This chain uses TRBV19 with TRBJ2-3, with TRBD2 as a possible D gene (6 bases). CDR3 length equals 13 residues. Trimming took off 4 bases at V and 3 bases at J, with 8 bases between the two ends. Germline values: CDR1 LNHDA, CDR2 SQIVND (reference sequence). The CDR3 DNA reads as TGTGCCAGTAGTAAGGCGGGGACAGATACGCAGTATTTT. Amino acids: CASSKAGTDTQYF. Drawing the rest from reference TRBV19 and TRBJ2-3, the complete variable domain is DGGITQSPKYLFRKEGQNVTLSCEQNLNHDAMYWYRQDPGQGLRLIYYSQIVNDFQKGDIAEGYSVSREKKESFPLTVTSAQKNPTAFYLCASSKAGTDTQYFGPGTRLTVL.

The CDR3, as DNA: TGTGCCAGCAGCTTAGTCCCCACGGGTAGCACAGATACGCAGTATTTT. Translated: CASSLVPTGSTDTQYF. The chain employs TRBV7-9 and TRBJ2-3; D unclear. CDR3 length: 16 amino acids. Per the germline V gene, CDR1 is SEHNR and CDR2 is FQNEAQ (reference sequence). The V end lost 1 base, the J end lost 0 bases, and 11 bases lay between the germline ends.

V and J are TRBV7-8 and TRBJ1-3, with D possibly being TRBD1 (6 bases). This CDR3 spans 13 amino acids. Germline V gene lookup returns CDR1 SGHVS and CDR2 FQNEAQ. V was cut by 5 bases and J by 4 bases, with 9 bases left in between. This chain's CDR3 is CASSGTRGNTIYF. CDR3 bases: TGTGCCAGCAGCGGGACAAGAGGAAACACCATATATTTT.

J is TRBJ2-1 and V is TRBV7-3; TRBD1 matches 10 bases. The CDR3 is 17 residues long. Germline loops: CDR1 SGHTA, CDR2 FQGTGA. Trimming cost V 1 base and J 7 bases; bases outside gene matches: 10. The CDR3 region has the DNA TGTGCCAGCAGCTTAAGACTCGGGACAGGGGTACAAAATGAGCAGTTCTTC. It codes for CASSLRLGTGVQNEQFF.

This chain joins TRBV27 and TRBJ2-7; TRBD1 agrees at 9 bases. V gave up 0 bases and J gave up 1 base; unmatched junction bases: 4. CDR3 length equals 16 residues. The germline gives CDR1 MNHEY, CDR2 SMNVEV (reference sequence). CDR3 sequence (DNA): TGTGCCAGCAGTTTATCCCCCGGGACAGGGTCCTACGAGCAGTACTTC. Its translation: CASSLSPGTGSYEQYF.

The V and J genes are TRBV19 and TRBJ2-1; D might be TRBD2 (7 bases). Germline V gene data show CDR1 as LNHDA and CDR2 as SQIVND (reference sequence). CDR3 length: 12 amino acids. The V end lost 2 bases, the J end lost 12 bases, and 11 bases lay between the germline ends. CDR3 region: CASSIQRGGQFF. DNA of the CDR3: TGTGCCAGTAGTATACAGAGGGGGGGGCAGTTCTTC.

This rearrangement joins TRBV6-6 to TRBJ1-4; a possible D gene is TRBD1 (6 bases). In germline, CDR1 is MNHNY, CDR2 SVGAGI (reference sequence). With 5 bases removed from V and 1 base from J, the gap between germline ends came to 11 bases. This CDR3 spans 15 amino acids. For the CDR3, the DNA is TGTGCCAGCAGTAGTAACAGGGTAACTAATGAAAAACTGTTTTTT. Its translation is CASSSNRVTNEKLFF.

This sequence joins TRBV5-6 and TRBJ1-6; the match to TRBD1 covers 9 bases. V was clipped by 2 bases and J by 5 bases; unmatched bases: 2. The length of the CDR3 is 15 residues. Germline-derived CDR1 and CDR2 are SGHDT and YYEEEE. CDR3 nucleotides: TGTGCCAGCAGCTTTACAGGGGGCAATAATTCACCCCTCCACTTT. The encoded protein is CASSFTGGNNSPLHF.

This CDR3 reads CASSFRGNEQFF. The CDR3 DNA sequence: TGTGCCAGCAGCTTCAGGGGGAATGAGCAGTTCTTC. This rearrangement joins TRBV11-3 to TRBJ2-1, with 7 bases aligning to TRBD1. CDR1 is SGHNT, CDR2 YENEEA, per germline. The V gene end was trimmed by 3 bases and the J gene end by 7 bases; junction bases not matched to a gene: 0. This CDR3 is 12 amino acids long.

The chain links TRBV2 to TRBJ2-3, with TRBD2 identical over 8 bases. After removal of 8 bases from V and 2 bases from J, the junction contained 9 bases not matched to a gene. The CDR3 sequence is 15 residues long. Germline-derived CDR1 and CDR2 are SNHLY and FYNNEI. CDR3 amino acids: CASGVAGGLTDTQYF. As DNA, the CDR3 is TGTGCCAGCGGCGTGGCGGGAGGACTCACAGATACGCAGTATTTT.

This sequence joins TRBV6-2 or TRBV6-3 and TRBJ1-1; D gene uncertain. There are 16 residues in the CDR3. CDR1 is MNHEY, CDR2 SVGEGT, per germline. Trimming left V 2 bases short and J 1 base short, with 14 bases between. As DNA, the CDR3 is TGTGCCAGCAGTTACCACCTCCCGGGTAGGAACACTGAAGCTTTCTTT. Amino acid sequence: CASSYHLPGRNTEAFF.

The rearrangement uses TRBV30 and TRBJ1-2; TRBD1 is a possible D gene (6 bases). Germline V gene data show CDR1 as GTSNPN and CDR2 as SVGIG (reference sequence). The CDR3 consists of 13 residues. Trimming cost V 3 bases and J 5 bases, with 13 bases left between them. CDR3 sequence: CAWRDSGEYGYTF. CDR3 bases: TGTGCCTGGAGGGACTCAGGGGAGTATGGCTACACCTTC.

The chain combines TRBV5-1 with TRBJ2-2; 12 bases are a match to TRBD2. Per germline, CDR1 SGHRS and CDR2 YFSETQ. This CDR3 is built from 15 residues. Unmatched junction bases numbered 3, after V lost 4 bases and J lost 5 bases. CDR3 bases: TGCGCCAGCAGCCGACTAGCGGGAGAAACCGGGGAGCTGTTTTTT. Amino acid sequence: CASSRLAGETGELFF. Using reference TRBV5-1 and TRBJ2-2 for the parts outside the CDR3, the full variable domain is KAGVTQTPRYLIKTRGQQVTLSCSPISGHRSVSWYQQTPGQGLQFLFEYFSETQRNKGNFPGRFSGRQFSNSRSEMNVSTLELGDSALYLCASSRLAGETGELFFGEGSRLTVL.

V usage is TRBV3-1 (or the pseudogene TRBV3-2) and J usage is TRBJ2-1, with TRBD2 identical over 9 bases. From germline, CDR1 is LGHDT and CDR2 YNNKEL (reference sequence). With 3 bases clipped from V and 3 bases from J, the junction kept 12 bases outside the gene matches. The CDR3 runs 18 residues. The CDR3 reads CASSHRQNPSGNYNEQFF. The CDR3 DNA reads as TGTGCCAGCAGCCACCGGCAAAACCCTAGCGGGAACTACAATGAGCAGTTCTTC.

The rearrangement uses TRBV7-2 and TRBJ2-3, with D possibly matching TRBD2 (5 bases). The CDR3 extends over 14 amino acids. From germline, CDR1 is SGHTA and CDR2 FQGNSA. Between the trimmed V and J ends, which lost 5 bases and 1 base, there was a span of 10 bases. CDR3 sequence reads: CASSLISGTDTQYF. CDR3 coding DNA: TGTGCCAGCAGCCTCATTAGCGGCACAGATACGCAGTATTTT.

The CDR3 loop reads CASSLFLARTGELFF. The CDR3 nucleotides are TGCGCCAGCAGCTTGTTTTTGGCGAGGACCGGGGAGCTGTTTTTT. The V gene is TRBV5-1, the J gene TRBJ2-2; no clear D gene. V lost 1 base to trimming and J lost 5 bases, with 12 bases between them. The V gene's germline CDR1 is SGHRS and CDR2 YFSETQ. This CDR3 has 15 amino acids.

The V call is TRBV19, the J call TRBJ2-7, with 8 bases lining up with TRBD2. CDR1 is LNHDA, CDR2 SQIVND, per germline (reference sequence). V shed 5 bases, J shed 5 bases, and the junction held 11 bases outside the gene matches. There are 15 residues in the CDR3. Here the CDR3 DNA reads TGTGCCAGTAGTCCCTTAGCGGGACCCGGCGACGAGCAGTACTTC. It yields the protein CASSPLAGPGDEQYF.

The V gene is TRBV28, the J gene TRBJ1-2, with a tentative D call TRBD1 (6 bases). Germline loops: CDR1 MDHEN, CDR2 SYDVKM. Trimming took 6 bases from V and 1 from J, leaving 12 bases between them. This CDR3 comprises 14 residues. CDR3 in amino acids: CASSPGGNNYGYTF. In DNA, the CDR3 is TGTGCCAGCAGCCCTGGGGGCAATAACTATGGCTACACCTTC.

This chain uses TRBV5-8 with TRBJ2-3; TRBD1 agrees at 7 bases. V trimming: 3 bases; J trimming: 8 bases; junction bases outside the gene matches: 15. Germline loops: CDR1 SGHTS, CDR2 YDEGEE. This CDR3 region has 16 residues. The CDR3 sequence: CASSWGTVRTDRTQYF. CDR3 coding DNA: TGTGCCAGCAGCTGGGGGACAGTACGCACAGATCGTACGCAGTATTTT.

The chain employs TRBV5-4 and TRBJ2-1, with 10 bases aligning to TRBD1. The ends lost 4 bases at V and 9 bases at J; junction bases unmatched: 7. Germline V gene data show CDR1 as SGHNT and CDR2 as YYREEE (reference sequence). This CDR3 contains 14 residues. Here the CDR3 reads CASSRGQGSGEQFF. As DNA, the CDR3 is TGTGCCAGCAGCCGGGGACAGGGGAGCGGTGAGCAGTTCTTC.

The rearrangement uses TRBV5-1 and TRBJ2-1; 7 bases agree with TRBD1. CDR1 and CDR2 from the germline V gene are SGHRS and YFSETQ. The CDR3 totals 14 residues. Unmatched junction bases numbered 6, after V lost 2 bases and J lost 7 bases. The CDR3 reads CASSFGDSMNEQFF. CDR3 DNA sequence: TGCGCCAGCAGCTTCGGGGACAGTATGAATGAGCAGTTCTTC.

The V call is TRBV6-2 or TRBV6-3, the J call TRBJ2-3, with TRBD2 matching 14 bases. In germline, CDR1 is MNHEY, CDR2 SVGEGT. CDR3 length: 17 residues. V shed 0 bases, J shed 2 bases, and the junction held 1 base outside the gene matches. The CDR3 is CASSYSTSGGDTDTQYF. The CDR3 bases are TGTGCCAGCAGTTACTCGACTAGCGGGGGGGACACAGATACGCAGTATTTT.

The CDR3 is CATSRDRLGRAIGYTF. The DNA of the CDR3 is TGTGCCACCAGCAGAGATCGCTTGGGCAGGGCGATTGGCTACACCTTC. This sequence joins TRBV15 and TRBJ1-2; tentative D call: TRBD1 (5 bases). The CDR3 covers 16 residues. Germline values: CDR1 LNHNV, CDR2 YYDKDF (reference sequence). Trimming pared 0 bases from V and 7 bases from J, leaving 18 bases between.

The V call is TRBV7-9, the J call TRBJ1-4; weak D call: TRBD1 (5 bases). Germline values: CDR1 SEHNR, CDR2 FQNEAQ (reference sequence). V was clipped by 5 bases and J by 10 bases, with 11 bases between them. The CDR3 is 12 residues long. The CDR3 loop is CASSIPDTKLFF. CDR3 DNA sequence: TGTGCCAGCAGCATACCGGACACAAAACTGTTTTTT.

This chain uses TRBV6-8 with TRBJ2-3; 9 bases are a match to TRBD2. V was pared by 9 bases and J by 1 base, with 8 bases of the junction left unmatched. The CDR3 extends over 15 amino acids. Germline V lookup: CDR1 MNHGY, CDR2 SAAAGT. CDR3 sequence: CARGLAPTGTDTQYF. The CDR3 DNA reads TGTGCCAGGGGACTAGCCCCTACGGGCACAGATACGCAGTATTTT.

The CDR3 is CASSLPRLAGRQETQYF. In nucleotides, the CDR3 is TGCGCCAGCAGCTTGCCTCGTTTAGCGGGACGCCAAGAGACCCAGTACTTC. The chain uses TRBV5-1 and TRBJ2-5; 8 positions agree with TRBD2. The CDR3 has 17 residues. V lost 1 base to trimming and J lost 1 base; unmatched junction nucleotides: 9. Per germline, CDR1 SGHRS and CDR2 YFSETQ. Variable domain in full (rest from reference TRBV5-1 and TRBJ2-5): KAGVTQTPRYLIKTRGQQVTLSCSPISGHRSVSWYQQTPGQGLQFLFEYFSETQRNKGNFPGRFSGRQFSNSRSEMNVSTLELGDSALYLCASSLPRLAGRQETQYFGPGTRLLVL.

The table lists this clone with a count of one. This chain links TRBV5-6 with TRBJ2-4, with 7 bases matching TRBD1. CDR1 is SGHDT, CDR2 YYEEEE, per germline. Trimming removed 2 bases from V and 5 bases from J; junction bases left unmatched: 7. This CDR3 region has 15 residues. The CDR3 coding sequence is TGTGCCAGCAGCTTCTACGACAGGGCCCAAAACATTCAGTACTTC. It codes for CASSFYDRAQNIQYF.

This clone turned up a few times. Written as DNA, the CDR3 is TGTGCCAGCAGTTCTACCCACAATCAGCCCCAGCATTTT. Its protein is CASSSTHNQPQHF. V gene TRBV27 combines with J gene TRBJ1-5; no firm D call. The CDR3 contains 13 residues. Germline V lookup: CDR1 MNHEY, CDR2 SMNVEV (reference sequence). Trimming left V 4 bases short and J 3 bases short, with 7 bases between.

J is TRBJ2-7 and V is TRBV7-8, with 7 bases aligning to TRBD1. CDR1 SGHVS and CDR2 FQNEAQ come from the germline V gene. V shed 5 bases and J 4 bases; nucleotides not matched to a gene: 8. The CDR3 is made up of 14 amino acids. The CDR3 spells CASSNQGVSYEQYF. In DNA, the CDR3 is TGTGCCAGCAGCAACCAGGGGGTATCGTACGAGCAGTACTTC. Based on the CDR3 plus reference TRBV7-8 and TRBJ2-7, the full variable domain is GAGVSQSPRYKVAKRGQDVALRCDPISGHVSLFWYQQALGQGPEFLTYFQNEAQLDKSGLPSDRFFAERPEGSVSTLKIQRTQQEDSAVYLCASSNQGVSYEQYFGPGTRLTVT.